Listed below are T cell receptor beta chains from one sample, sequenced in a study of cytomegalovirus exposure and HLA in healthy donors. Sequenced by immunoSEQ multiplex PCR; TCRdb stores in-frame clones only, minus some. The profile covers under 200,000 clones, with over 65% appearing a single time and more than 3% taken by the ten largest. Sequencing was performed on PBMCs. These receptors were taken from a man aged 40-55 years in good health and CMV-seropositive. Both conserved end residues are part of each CDR3. Fields, in order: J gene, V gene, CDR3 protein.

TRBJ2-1,TRBV5-1,CASSLIPAGRVNEQFF
TRBJ1-1,TRBV4-3,CASSQDAGDTEAFF
TRBJ2-2,TRBV18,CASSPPSGGGTGELFF
TRBJ2-1,TRBV5-1,CASSLAWDRSYNEQFF
TRBJ1-6,TRBV11-2,CASSLDSFNSPLHF
TRBJ2-6,TRBV19,CATGTGVSGANVLTF
TRBJ1-3,TRBV5-1,CASSGTVSGNTIYF
TRBJ2-1,TRBV4-1,CASSLLAGDNEQFF
TRBJ1-4,TRBV21-1,CASSKEDRGNEKLFF
TRBJ2-3,TRBV9,CASSVEVMGVTDTQYF
TRBJ2-1,TRBV19,CASSKTSGLNNEQFF
TRBJ2-1,TRBV7-2,CASSFRVVNNEQFF
TRBJ1-5,TRBV27,CASSPSTGGNQPQHF
TRBJ2-4,TRBV6-1,CASSEGQGARNIQYF
TRBJ2-1,TRBV9,CASSVTGTRFYNEQFF
TRBJ2-7,TRBV7-2,CASSFDRGRYEQYF
TRBJ1-5,TRBV19,CASSMLTDNSNQPQHF
TRBJ1-1,TRBV2,CASSLQESYTEAFF
TRBJ2-3,TRBV6-5,CASSYFSGDTQYF
TRBJ1-6,TRBV6-1,CASSPGTGDSPLHF
TRBJ1-6,TRBV30,CAWSRTMPSPLHF
TRBJ2-7,TRBV28,CASSLASGYWEQYF
TRBJ2-1,TRBV9,CASSVAGERAYNEQFF
TRBJ2-3,TRBV7-8,CASSLGLGTQYF
TRBJ2-5,TRBV12-5,CASGSGLPQETQYF
TRBJ2-7,TRBV27,CASSLGLAAYEQYF
TRBJ1-2,TRBV30,CAWSVLTGIGYTF
TRBJ1-1,TRBV5-4,CASSPRAGYTEAFF
TRBJ1-2,TRBV2,CASRRDSKYDGYTF
TRBJ2-7,TRBV5-8,CASSAGQGSGEQYF
TRBJ2-3,TRBV13,CASSPVPVRPTDTQYF
TRBJ1-4,TRBV6-1,CASSEGQGYEKLFF
TRBJ1-1,TRBV19,CASSIARETEAFF
TRBJ2-5,TRBV5-1,CASSPGTNQETQYF
TRBJ2-7,TRBV7-8,CASSLGTSGTSSYEQYF
TRBJ2-3,TRBV7-9,CASSSGLAGVTWSDTQYF
TRBJ1-5,TRBV18,CASSPQAQGGDQPQHF
TRBJ1-2,TRBV18,CASSLFPRDYGYTF
TRBJ1-4,TRBV11-2,CASSLLQGHEKLFF
TRBJ2-1,TRBV11-2,CASSLEGEGGTNEQFF
TRBJ1-5,TRBV9,CASSPGVAGNQPQHF
TRBJ2-7,TRBV2,CANLAGYEQYF
TRBJ2-1,TRBV30,CAWKLAGINEQFF
TRBJ2-6,TRBV13,CASSFRGRAGANVLTF
TRBJ1-4,TRBV28,CASKGPGGWGNEKLFF
TRBJ2-3,TRBV9,CASQERADLTDTQYF
TRBJ2-2,TRBV14,CASSKRQGSAGELFF
TRBJ2-7,TRBV11-2,CASTQNRNPPEQYF
TRBJ2-3,TRBV21-1,CARLRLAGVADTQYF
TRBJ2-7,TRBV4-2,CASSQDFFGDPYEQYF
TRBJ2-2,TRBV5-4,CASNTRQGVGELFF
TRBJ1-2,TRBV29-1,CSVGTGGDDYGYTF
TRBJ2-7,TRBV5-5,CASSLQVRTSGGGHEQYF
TRBJ2-7,TRBV19,CASSRDRGLSYEQYF
TRBJ2-3,TRBV7-9,CASSSPSGTSLSPDTQYF
TRBJ2-1,TRBV28,CASSAAGGDGNNEQFF
TRBJ1-3,TRBV5-6,CASSLAGVYTIYF
TRBJ1-1,TRBV7-8,CASSLVAGRETEAFF